This T cell receptor beta chain was captured by sequencing in a study of blood T cell repertoires in COVID-19 (dated by TCRdb to 2020 to 2022). A note on the overall study: Samples from collaborators originated in the United States, Italy and Spain and spanned both the acute and convalescent phases of COVID-19. The repertoires were released in a freely available public database intended as a resource for research on the immune response to SARS-CoV-2. Sample metadata almost always included a de-identified subject ID, COVID-19 status, age in years and sex. Deeply sampled blood TCRbeta repertoires from subjects exposed to, actively infected with, or recovered from COVID-19 were included in the dataset. Samples were obtained from the ongoing ImmuneRACE study (first 160 participants) and from some 1,300 subjects provided by 6 global collaborators. The material from the prospective study consisted of cDNA or gDNA derived from T cells, B-cell-depleted T cells, or PBMCs. Where HLA class I and class II types were available, the types were taken from metadata supplied by the sample provider, not from assay-based typing.

Whole blood was collected in K2EDTA tubes by collaborating institutions according to the institutions' own protocols. For TCRbeta analysis, collaborator samples were shipped as frozen whole blood, as isolated PBMCs, or as DNA extracted from either sample type. Note on this clone: Its target antigen remains unknown. Base-call qualities are not available, and no considerably larger clone is one nucleotide away.

The full study reports these points: How much clinical and demographic metadata was included differed by source and by participant, and the metadata was provided uncurated.

TCRbeta CDR3 regions were amplified from genomic DNA by means of the immunoSEQ Assay, a bias-controlled multiplex PCR. The authors processed their data as follows. The number of nucleated cells in each sample was estimated from the amplification of reference gene primers within the assay. Sequence reads were collapsed and filtered to measure the absolute abundance of every unique TCRbeta CDR3 rearrangement. For each sample, productive Simpson clonality was calculated as the square root of Simpson's diversity index over productive rearrangements. TCRdb took this table from immuneACCESS and kept in-frame rearrangements with V and J called. Such tables lack part of the clones; where checked against another copy, unresolved V genes explain under half of the gap, and the rest is unexplained. The D gene and trimming were derived from the DNA, and the V and J assignments and clone size from that table. The sample has approximately 82,000 clones on record, over 70% of them singletons. The ten largest clones capture about a sixth of the sample.

Trimming removed 2 bases from V and 8 bases from J; the gene matches leave 6 bases unexplained. The germline V gene provides CDR1 SGHNT and CDR2 YENEEA. The CDR3 starts with the cysteine, ends with the phenylalanine, and has 14 residues. Of the read, only the CDR3 DNA is kept; its 42 bases are in frame from base 1. The TCR originated in an older woman with acute or convalescent COVID-19. The chain uses TRBV11-3 and TRBJ2-3; 8 central nucleotides agree with TRBD1. Sequencing was carried out using peripheral blood. The nucleotides are TGTGCCAGCAGCTTACGGCAGGGGGCTCGTACGCAGTATTTT. It encodes CASSLRQGARTQYF. The entire variable domain, with the stretches around the CDR3 drawn from the reference TRBV11-3 and TRBJ2-3 proteins, is EAGVVQSPRYKIIEKKQPVAFWCNPISGHNTLYWYLQNLGQGPELLIRYENEEAVDDSQLPKDRFSAERLKGVDSTLKIQPAELGDSAVYLCASSLRQGARTQYFGPGTRLTVL.